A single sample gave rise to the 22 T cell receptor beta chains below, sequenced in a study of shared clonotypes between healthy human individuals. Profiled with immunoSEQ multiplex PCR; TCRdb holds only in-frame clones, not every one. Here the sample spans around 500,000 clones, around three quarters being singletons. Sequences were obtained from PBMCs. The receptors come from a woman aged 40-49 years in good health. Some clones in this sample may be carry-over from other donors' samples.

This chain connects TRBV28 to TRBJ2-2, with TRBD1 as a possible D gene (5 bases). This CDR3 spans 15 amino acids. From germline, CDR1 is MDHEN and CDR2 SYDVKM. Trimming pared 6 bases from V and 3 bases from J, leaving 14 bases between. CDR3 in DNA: TGTGCCAGCAGAGACGACAGAACGTACACCGGGGAGCTGTTTTTT. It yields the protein CASRDDRTYTGELFF.

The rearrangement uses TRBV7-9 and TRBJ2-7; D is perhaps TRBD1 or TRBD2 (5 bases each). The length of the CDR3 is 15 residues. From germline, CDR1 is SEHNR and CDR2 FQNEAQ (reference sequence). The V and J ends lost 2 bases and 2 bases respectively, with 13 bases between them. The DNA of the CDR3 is TGTGCCAGCAGCTTACCTAGCCGGGACGCCTACGAGCAGTACTTC. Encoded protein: CASSLPSRDAYEQYF.

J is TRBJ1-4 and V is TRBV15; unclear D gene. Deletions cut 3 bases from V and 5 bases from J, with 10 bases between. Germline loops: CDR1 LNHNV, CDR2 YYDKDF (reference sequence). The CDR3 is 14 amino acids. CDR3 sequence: CATSRAPNNEKLFF. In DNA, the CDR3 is TGTGCCACCAGCAGGGCCCCGAACAATGAAAAACTGTTTTTT.

CDR3 in amino acids: CSVEYLAGGTDTQYF. The CDR3 coding sequence is TGCAGCGTTGAATACTTAGCGGGAGGGACAGATACGCAGTATTTT. V and J are TRBV29-1 and TRBJ2-3, with 11 bases lining up with TRBD2. Germline CDR1 SQVTM, CDR2 ANQGSEA. The CDR3 has 15 residues. V lost 2 bases, J lost 3 bases, and 4 bases stayed unmatched.

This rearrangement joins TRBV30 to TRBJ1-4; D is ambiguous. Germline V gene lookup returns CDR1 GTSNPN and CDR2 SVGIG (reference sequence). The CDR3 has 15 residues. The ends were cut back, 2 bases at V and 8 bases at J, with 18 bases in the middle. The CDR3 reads CAWSSRPRAGEKLFF. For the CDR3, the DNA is TGTGCCTGGAGTTCCCGACCGAGGGCGGGGGAAAAACTGTTTTTT.

The CDR3 sequence is CASSPGQTGIDYGYTF. The CDR3 DNA follows: TGTGCCAGCTCACCGGGTCAGACAGGGATTGACTATGGCTACACCTTC. This chain links TRBV18 with TRBJ1-2; 7 bases fit TRBD1. With V trimmed by 3 bases and J by 3 bases, 10 bases remained unmatched. The CDR3 spans 16 residues. The germline V gene encodes CDR1 KGHSH and CDR2 LQKENI. The full variable domain, rest sourced from reference TRBV18 and TRBJ1-2, is NAGVMQNPRHLVRRRGQEARLRCSPMKGHSHVYWYRQLPEEGLKFMVYLQKENIIDESGMPKERFSAEFPKEGPSILRIQQVVRGDSAAYFCASSPGQTGIDYGYTFGSGTRLTVV.

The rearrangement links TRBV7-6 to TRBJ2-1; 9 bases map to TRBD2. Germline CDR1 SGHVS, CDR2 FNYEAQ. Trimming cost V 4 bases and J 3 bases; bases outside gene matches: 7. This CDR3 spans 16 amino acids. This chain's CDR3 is CASSSLSGRLYNEQFF. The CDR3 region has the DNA TGTGCCAGCAGCTCCCTAAGCGGGAGGCTCTACAATGAGCAGTTCTTC.

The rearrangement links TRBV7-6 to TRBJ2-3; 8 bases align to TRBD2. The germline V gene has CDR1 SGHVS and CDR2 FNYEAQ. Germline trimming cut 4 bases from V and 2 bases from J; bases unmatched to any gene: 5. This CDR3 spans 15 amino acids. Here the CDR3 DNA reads TGTGCCAGCAGCTACATAGCGGGGTTCACAGATACGCAGTATTTT. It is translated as CASSYIAGFTDTQYF. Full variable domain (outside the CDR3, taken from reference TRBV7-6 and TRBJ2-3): GAGVSQSPRYKVTKRGQDVALRCDPISGHVSLYWYRQALGQGPEFLTYFNYEAQQDKSGLPNDRFSAERPEGSISTLTIQRTEQRDSAMYRCASSYIAGFTDTQYFGPGTRLTVL.

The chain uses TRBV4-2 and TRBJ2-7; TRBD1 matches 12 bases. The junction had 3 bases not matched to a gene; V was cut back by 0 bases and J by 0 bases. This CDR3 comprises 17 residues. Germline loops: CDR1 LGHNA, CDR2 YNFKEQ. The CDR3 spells CASSQDPGQGASYEQYF. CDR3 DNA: TGTGCCAGCAGCCAAGACCCGGGACAGGGGGCCTCCTACGAGCAGTACTTC.

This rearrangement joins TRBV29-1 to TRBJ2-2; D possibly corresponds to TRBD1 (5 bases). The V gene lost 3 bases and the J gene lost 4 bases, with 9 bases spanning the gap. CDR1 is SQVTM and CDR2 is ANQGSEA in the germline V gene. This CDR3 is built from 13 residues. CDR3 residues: CSVEPGITGELFF. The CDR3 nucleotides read TGCAGCGTTGAGCCAGGGATCACCGGGGAGCTGTTTTTT.

DNA for the CDR3: TGTGCCAGTAGTACTACAGGGGGAACGGACACTGAAGCTTTCTTT. Its protein product is CASSTTGGTDTEAFF. The rearrangement links TRBV19 to TRBJ1-1; 8 nucleotides agree with TRBD1. The CDR3 has 15 residues. The germline CDR1 and CDR2 sequences are LNHDA and SQIVND (reference sequence). J gave up 3 bases and V 4 bases, and 7 bases lay outside the gene matches. Full variable domain (outside the CDR3, taken from reference TRBV19 and TRBJ1-1): DGGITQSPKYLFRKEGQNVTLSCEQNLNHDAMYWYRQDPGQGLRLIYYSQIVNDFQKGDIAEGYSVSREKKESFPLTVTSAQKNPTAFYLCASSTTGGTDTEAFFGQGTRLTVV.

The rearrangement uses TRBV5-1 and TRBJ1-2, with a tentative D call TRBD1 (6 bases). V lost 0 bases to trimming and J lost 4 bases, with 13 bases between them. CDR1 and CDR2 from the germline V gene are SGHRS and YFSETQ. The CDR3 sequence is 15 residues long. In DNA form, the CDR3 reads TGCGCCAGCAGCTTGGCTCAGGGGCAAGGCTATGGCTACACCTTC. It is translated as CASSLAQGQGYGYTF.

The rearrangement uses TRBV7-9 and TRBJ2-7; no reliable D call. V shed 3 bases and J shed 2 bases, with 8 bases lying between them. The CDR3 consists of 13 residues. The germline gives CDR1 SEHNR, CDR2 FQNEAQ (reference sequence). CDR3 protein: CASSLTGPYEQYF. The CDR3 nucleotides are TGTGCCAGCAGCTTGACGGGCCCCTACGAGCAGTACTTC.

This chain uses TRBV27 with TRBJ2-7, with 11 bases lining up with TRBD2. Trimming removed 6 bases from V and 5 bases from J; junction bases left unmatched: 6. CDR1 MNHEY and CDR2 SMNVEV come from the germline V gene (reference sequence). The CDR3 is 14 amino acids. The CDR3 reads CASRIAGGINEQYF. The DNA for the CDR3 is TGTGCCAGCAGAATAGCGGGAGGGATAAACGAGCAGTACTTC.

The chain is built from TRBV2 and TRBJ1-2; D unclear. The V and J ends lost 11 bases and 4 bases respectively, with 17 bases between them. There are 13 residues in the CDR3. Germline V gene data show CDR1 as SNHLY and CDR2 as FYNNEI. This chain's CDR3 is CAGSRTLFYGYTF. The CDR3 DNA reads TGTGCCGGGTCCCGGACTCTGTTCTATGGCTACACCTTC.

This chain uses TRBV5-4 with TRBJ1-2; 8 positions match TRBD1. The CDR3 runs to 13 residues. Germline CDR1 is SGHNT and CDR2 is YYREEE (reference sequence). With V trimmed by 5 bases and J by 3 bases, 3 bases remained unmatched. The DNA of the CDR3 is TGTGCCAGCAGTTCAGGGGGCGACTATGGCTACACCTTC. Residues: CASSSGGDYGYTF.

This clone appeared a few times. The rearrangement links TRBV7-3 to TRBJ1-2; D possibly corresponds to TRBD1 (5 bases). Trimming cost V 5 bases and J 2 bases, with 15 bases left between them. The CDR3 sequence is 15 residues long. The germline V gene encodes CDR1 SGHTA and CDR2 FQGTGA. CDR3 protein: CASSLRAGTNYGYTF. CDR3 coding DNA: TGTGCCAGCAGCCTCAGGGCCGGTACGAACTATGGCTACACCTTC.

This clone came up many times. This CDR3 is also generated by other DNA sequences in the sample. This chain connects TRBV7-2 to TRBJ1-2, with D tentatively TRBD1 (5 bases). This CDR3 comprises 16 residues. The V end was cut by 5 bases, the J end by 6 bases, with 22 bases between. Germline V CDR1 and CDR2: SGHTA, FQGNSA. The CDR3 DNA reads TGTGCCAGCAGCCAATTTACCCCCAGGCAGGGAGATGGCTACACCTTC. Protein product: CASSQFTPRQGDGYTF.

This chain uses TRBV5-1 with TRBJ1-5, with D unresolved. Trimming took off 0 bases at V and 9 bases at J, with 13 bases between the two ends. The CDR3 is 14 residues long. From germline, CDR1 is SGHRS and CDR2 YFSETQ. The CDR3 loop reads CASSLDGSMRPQHF. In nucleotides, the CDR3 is TGCGCCAGCAGCTTGGACGGTTCAATGAGGCCCCAGCATTTT.

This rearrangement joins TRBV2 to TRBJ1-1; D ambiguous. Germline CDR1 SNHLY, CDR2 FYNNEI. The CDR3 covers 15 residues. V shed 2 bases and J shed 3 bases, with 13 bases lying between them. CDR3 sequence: CASSEKLQRDTEAFF. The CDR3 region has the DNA TGTGCCAGCAGTGAAAAGCTCCAGAGGGACACTGAAGCTTTCTTT.

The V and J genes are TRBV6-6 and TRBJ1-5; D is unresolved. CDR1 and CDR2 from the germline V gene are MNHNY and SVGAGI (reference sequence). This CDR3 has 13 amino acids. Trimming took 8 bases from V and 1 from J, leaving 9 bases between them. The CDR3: CASQAFSNQPQHF. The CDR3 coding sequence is TGTGCCAGCCAGGCTTTCAGCAATCAGCCCCAGCATTTT.

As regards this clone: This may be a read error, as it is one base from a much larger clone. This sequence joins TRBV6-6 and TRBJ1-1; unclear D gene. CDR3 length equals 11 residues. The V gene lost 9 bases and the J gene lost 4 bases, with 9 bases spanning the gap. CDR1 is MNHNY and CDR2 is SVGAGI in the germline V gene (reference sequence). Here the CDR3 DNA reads TGTGCCAGAGACGTGGGCACTGAAGCTTTCTTT. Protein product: CARDVGTEAFF.